These T cell receptor beta chains were read from a single sample in a study of T-cell memory formation after mild COVID-19. TCRdb re-analysed the 5' RACE reads in MiXCR, keeping a single row per CDR3 protein. This sample yields 560,000 or so distinct CDR3 sequences, of which 17% are seen a single time; around 8.1% belongs to the top ten. The sample taken for sequencing was PBMCs or a T cell subset sorted from them (not recorded which). The receptor set was obtained from an adult woman who had mild COVID-19 (a few samples of this study predate the infection). Cell type and time point are not known. Both conserved end residues are part of each CDR3. A D gene is named only where the DNA matches it firmly. The listing skips clone size in some rows; elsewhere it reads once, few, many or a size class.

CDR3nt	CDR3aa	v_gene	abundance	d_gene	j_gene
TGTGCCAGTAGTCAGACTAGTGTCACAGGGGATGAGCAGTTCTTC	CASSQTSVTGDEQFF	TRBV19	-	-	TRBJ2-1
TGTGCCAGCTCACCACCACTTAACACCGGGGAGCTGTTTTTT	CASSPPLNTGELFF	TRBV18	many	-	TRBJ2-2
TGCGCCAGCAGCTTGGTACAGGGCTACAATGAGCAGTTCTTC	CASSLVQGYNEQFF	TRBV5-1	many	-	TRBJ2-1
TGCAGTGCTGGAATCCCCACCAGGGCGGCCGACGAGCAGTACTTC	CSAGIPTRAADEQYF	TRBV20-1	-	-	TRBJ2-7
TGTGCCACCAGCAGAGATCTTGCGCCGGCGACTGAAGCTTTCTTT	CATSRDLAPATEAFF	TRBV15	few	-	TRBJ1-1
TGCGCCAGCGCCGCCTTGGGTCCCGGGGAGCTGTTTTTT	CASAALGPGELFF	TRBV5-1	few	-	TRBJ2-2
TGTGCCACTTCCTCGAACACTGAAGCTTTCTTT	CATSSNTEAFF	TRBV12-3/TRBV12-4	-	-	TRBJ1-1
TGTGCCTGGAGGGTCTGGGGGAGCAGGGAGCTGTTTTTT	CAWRVWGSRELFF	TRBV30	-	-	TRBJ2-2
TGCGCCAGCAGCCAAGATCTTGGGTCCGGGGCCGCGAACACCGGGGAGCTGTTTTTT	CASSQDLGSGAANTGELFF	TRBV4-3	-	-	TRBJ2-2
TGCGCCAGCAGCTTGGGAAGAAGCAGGGGCTCCGGCTACACCTTC	CASSLGRSRGSGYTF	TRBV5-1	few	-	TRBJ1-2
TGTGCCAGCTCACCGAGGACAGGGCGAACAGATACGCAGTATTTT	CASSPRTGRTDTQYF	TRBV18	many	TRBD1	TRBJ2-3
TGTGCCAGCAGCTTCTATGCGGGGGATCCTGAGCAGTTCTTC	CASSFYAGDPEQFF	TRBV7-8	many	TRBD2	TRBJ2-1
TGTGCCAGCAGCTTGCTGGGCAGCAATCAGCCCCAGCATTTT	CASSLLGSNQPQHF	TRBV7-6	-	-	TRBJ1-5
TGTGCCAGCAGCTTGGGGTCGGGACAGGATGAAGCTTTCTTT	CASSLGSGQDEAFF	TRBV5-5	few	TRBD1	TRBJ1-1
TGTGCTAGCAGCTTCGGACAGGGCGCCGAGCAGTACTTC	CASSFGQGAEQYF	TRBV7-7	few	TRBD1	TRBJ2-7
TGCAGCGTTGACCAAGGACAGTTCAACTATGGCTACACCTTC	CSVDQGQFNYGYTF	TRBV29-1	few	-	TRBJ1-2
TGCAGTGCTACCCCAAGTGGGGGGCGAGGAGAGACCCAGTACTTC	CSATPSGGRGETQYF	TRBV20-1	few	-	TRBJ2-5
TGTGCCATCCGGACAGCCTACAATGAGCAGTTCTTC	CAIRTAYNEQFF	TRBV6-2/TRBV6-3	few	-	TRBJ2-1
TGTGCCATCAGTGAGTTGGGCGGCGGCCGAAATGAGCAGTTCTTC	CAISELGGGRNEQFF	TRBV10-3	-	-	TRBJ2-1
TGTGCCACCAGCAGTAGGGTGTCGGTGAACACTGAAGCTTTCTTT	CATSSRVSVNTEAFF	TRBV15	-	-	TRBJ1-1
TGCGCCAGCAGTTTCCCCGGAGGCCGGTCGTATGGGGAGACCCAGTACTTC	CASSFPGGRSYGETQYF	TRBV23-1	-	-	TRBJ2-5
TGTGCCAGCAGCTTGGGGACCAGGCCAACCACAGATACGCAGTATTTT	CASSLGTRPTTDTQYF	TRBV5-6	-	-	TRBJ2-3
TGTGCCAGCAGCCGCTGGAAAGATGGCGGGGAGCTGTTTTTT	CASSRWKDGGELFF	TRBV7-2	-	-	TRBJ2-2
TGTGCCAGCAGTTTAGGCGACAGGGGGCCCCTTTACGAGCAGTACTTC	CASSLGDRGPLYEQYF	TRBV12-3/TRBV12-4	-	TRBD1	TRBJ2-7
TGTGCCAGCAGTCCCCTCGACAGGGACCTAAACATTCAGTACTTC	CASSPLDRDLNIQYF	TRBV28	-	TRBD1	TRBJ2-4
TGCGCCAGCAGTCTATTCGCCGCCGCCGGTTCCGGGGAGCTGTTTTTT	CASSLFAAAGSGELFF	TRBV5-1	few	-	TRBJ2-2
TGTGCCTGGAGTGTTGACGAGAACTATGGCTACACCTTC	CAWSVDENYGYTF	TRBV30	many	-	TRBJ1-2
TGTGCCAGCAGCTCACAGGCCAGGAATGAAAAACTGTTTTTT	CASSSQARNEKLFF	TRBV7-2	-	-	TRBJ1-4
TGTGCCAGCAGCCAATCCCCGCCGGGACAGGGGCCTTTTAACTATGGCTACACCTTC	CASSQSPPGQGPFNYGYTF	TRBV4-2	few	TRBD1	TRBJ1-2
TGTGCCAGCAGCTACGTGGCTGAAGCTTTCTTT	CASSYVAEAFF	TRBV12-3/TRBV12-4	-	-	TRBJ1-1
TGCGCCAGCGAGCAGGGCACGACGCCCTACGAGCAGTACTTC	CASEQGTTPYEQYF	TRBV23-1	few	-	TRBJ2-7
TGTGCCAGCAGCTTAGCGGGGTCAATAAGCAATCAGCCCCAGCATTTT	CASSLAGSISNQPQHF	TRBV7-8	-	-	TRBJ1-5
TGTGCCAGCAGGAGGGGGGACGCAACCTCCCCCACCTTC	CASRRGDATSPTF	TRBV6-2/TRBV6-3	-	-	TRBJ1-2
TGTGCCAGCAGTTACATAGGGGGACAGAGAAACGAGCAGTACTTC	CASSYIGGQRNEQYF	TRBV6-5	-	TRBD1	TRBJ2-7
TGCGCCAGCAGTCCGCCCGGGGATGAGCAGTTCTTC	CASSPPGDEQFF	TRBV23-1	few	-	TRBJ2-1
TGTGCCAGCAGCTTTGACGGGTCCTCCTACGAGCAGTACTTC	CASSFDGSSYEQYF	TRBV7-9	many	-	TRBJ2-7
TGCGCCAGCAGCTTGACGGGTCCTGACTCACCCCTCCACTTT	CASSLTGPDSPLHF	TRBV5-1	-	-	TRBJ1-6
TGTGCCAGCAGCGTGCTAGCGGGGGGCCTTGGAGATACGCAGTATTTT	CASSVLAGGLGDTQYF	TRBV7-3	-	TRBD2	TRBJ2-3
TGTGCCAGCAGCCAAGGAGGTTTAAGTCAAGCTTTCTTT	CASSQGGLSQAFF	TRBV3-1	few	-	TRBJ1-1
TGTGCTAGCAGCTTATTTGCACAGCGGGAGATTAACACCGGGGAGCTGTTTTTT	CASSLFAQREINTGELFF	TRBV7-7	-	TRBD2	TRBJ2-2